Listed below are T cell receptor beta chains from one sample, sequenced in a study of CD8 T cells in Susac syndrome. A single record per CDR3 protein comes from TCRdb applying MiXCR to the immunoSEQ multiplex PCR reads. The sample has some 180,000 distinct CDR3 sequences, 90% to 95% seen once. The sequenced sample consisted of CD4+ T cells from PBMCs. These receptors were collected from a human donor with Susac syndrome. The CDR3 runs from the conserved cysteine through the conserved F or W. Fields, in order: V gene, D gene, J gene, CDR3 protein, CDR3 DNA. The D gene is left open where the match is weak.

v_gene: TRBV5-1; d_gene: .; j_gene: TRBJ2-4; CDR3aa: CASSLGRGASIAKNIQYF; CDR3nt: TGCGCCAGCAGCCTGGGACGGGGGGCATCCATAGCCAAAAACATTCAGTACTTC
v_gene: TRBV9; d_gene: TRBD1; j_gene: TRBJ1-2; CDR3aa: CASSAGTGMGYTF; CDR3nt: TGTGCCAGCAGCGCCGGGACAGGCATGGGCTACACCTTC
v_gene: TRBV12-3/TRBV12-4; d_gene: TRBD2; j_gene: TRBJ2-1; CDR3aa: CASSSQAGLAGEQFF; CDR3nt: TGTGCCAGCAGTTCACAAGCGGGACTAGCGGGTGAGCAGTTCTTC
v_gene: TRBV6-1; d_gene: .; j_gene: TRBJ2-5; CDR3aa: CASSEAVETQYF; CDR3nt: TGTGCCAGCAGTGAAGCTGTTGAGACCCAGTACTTC
v_gene: TRBV3-1; d_gene: .; j_gene: TRBJ2-3; CDR3aa: CASSQGQGGDTQYF; CDR3nt: TGTGCCAGCAGCCAAGGGCAGGGGGGAGATACGCAGTATTTT
v_gene: TRBV3-1; d_gene: TRBD1; j_gene: TRBJ1-2; CDR3aa: CASSHGDRSVGYTF; CDR3nt: TGTGCCAGCAGCCACGGGGACAGAAGTGTTGGCTACACCTTC
v_gene: TRBV5-5; d_gene: .; j_gene: TRBJ1-1; CDR3aa: CASSLVITEAFF; CDR3nt: TGTGCCAGCAGCTTGGTTATCACTGAAGCTTTCTTT
v_gene: TRBV15; d_gene: .; j_gene: TRBJ1-1; CDR3aa: CATSRRRGTEAFF; CDR3nt: TGTGCCACCAGCAGGCGAAGGGGAACTGAAGCTTTCTTT
v_gene: TRBV19; d_gene: TRBD1; j_gene: TRBJ1-2; CDR3aa: CASRGQGAVDGYTF; CDR3nt: TGTGCCAGTAGAGGGCAGGGGGCGGTTGATGGCTACACCTTC
v_gene: TRBV20-1; d_gene: .; j_gene: TRBJ2-5; CDR3aa: CSASSVLAALLGETQYF; CDR3nt: TGCAGTGCTAGTTCTGTATTAGCGGCTCTTCTGGGGGAGACCCAGTACTTC
v_gene: TRBV7-6; d_gene: .; j_gene: TRBJ2-7; CDR3aa: CASSEGGGEQYF; CDR3nt: TGTGCCAGCAGCGAAGGGGGGGGCGAGCAGTACTTC
v_gene: TRBV20-1; d_gene: TRBD2; j_gene: TRBJ2-3; CDR3aa: CSANSGRAGDTQYF; CDR3nt: TGCAGTGCTAATAGCGGGAGGGCGGGAGATACGCAGTATTTT
v_gene: TRBV19; d_gene: .; j_gene: TRBJ2-6; CDR3aa: CASSLRDWDFAGANVLTF; CDR3nt: TGTGCCAGTAGTCTCCGGGACTGGGACTTTGCTGGGGCCAACGTCCTGACTTTC
v_gene: TRBV5-6; d_gene: TRBD2; j_gene: TRBJ2-7; CDR3aa: CASSTGLASYF; CDR3nt: TGTGCCAGCAGCACCGGACTAGCGTCGTACTTC
v_gene: TRBV10-1; d_gene: .; j_gene: TRBJ1-1; CDR3aa: CASSDGFTEAFF; CDR3nt: TGCGCCAGCAGTGATGGGTTCACTGAAGCTTTCTTT
v_gene: TRBV28; d_gene: .; j_gene: TRBJ1-2; CDR3aa: CASSLALAARGYTF; CDR3nt: TGTGCCAGCAGTTTAGCCCTGGCTGCGAGAGGCTACACCTTC
v_gene: TRBV20-1; d_gene: TRBD1; j_gene: TRBJ1-2; CDR3aa: CSARVGGGLGGLNYGYTF; CDR3nt: TGCAGTGCTAGAGTAGGGGGCGGGTTAGGGGGGTTGAACTATGGCTACACCTTC